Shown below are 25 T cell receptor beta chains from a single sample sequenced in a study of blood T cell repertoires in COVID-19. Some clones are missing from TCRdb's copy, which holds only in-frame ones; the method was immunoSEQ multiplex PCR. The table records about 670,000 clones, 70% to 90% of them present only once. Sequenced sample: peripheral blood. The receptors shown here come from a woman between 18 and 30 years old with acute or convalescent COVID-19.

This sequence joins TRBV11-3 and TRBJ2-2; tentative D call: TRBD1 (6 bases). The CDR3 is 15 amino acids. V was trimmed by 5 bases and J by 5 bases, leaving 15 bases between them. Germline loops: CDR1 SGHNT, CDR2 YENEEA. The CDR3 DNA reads TGTGCCAGCAGCCCCCGGGACATTGGGACCGGGGAGCTGTTTTTT. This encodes CASSPRDIGTGELFF. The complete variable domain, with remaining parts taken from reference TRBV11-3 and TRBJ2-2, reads EAGVVQSPRYKIIEKKQPVAFWCNPISGHNTLYWYLQNLGQGPELLIRYENEEAVDDSQLPKDRFSAERLKGVDSTLKIQPAELGDSAVYLCASSPRDIGTGELFFGEGSRLTVL.

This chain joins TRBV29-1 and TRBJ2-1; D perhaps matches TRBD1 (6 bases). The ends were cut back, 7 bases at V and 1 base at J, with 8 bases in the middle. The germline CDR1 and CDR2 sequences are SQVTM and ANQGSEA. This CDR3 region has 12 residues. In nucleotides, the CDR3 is TGCAGCGCAGGGACATCCTACAATGAGCAGTTCTTC. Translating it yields CSAGTSYNEQFF.

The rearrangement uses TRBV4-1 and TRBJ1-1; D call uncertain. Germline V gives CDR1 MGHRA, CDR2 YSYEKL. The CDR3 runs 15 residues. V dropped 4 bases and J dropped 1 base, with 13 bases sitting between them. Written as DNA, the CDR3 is TGCGCCAGCAGCCCCCAGGCAGGATCGAACACTGAAGCTTTCTTT. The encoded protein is CASSPQAGSNTEAFF.

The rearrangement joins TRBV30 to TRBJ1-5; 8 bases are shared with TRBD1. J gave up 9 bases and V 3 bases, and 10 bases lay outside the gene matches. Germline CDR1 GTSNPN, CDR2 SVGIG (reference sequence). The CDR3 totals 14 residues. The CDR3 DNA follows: TGTGCCTGGAGCCTGACAGGGGACCGGAGGCCCCAGCATTTT. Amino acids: CAWSLTGDRRPQHF.

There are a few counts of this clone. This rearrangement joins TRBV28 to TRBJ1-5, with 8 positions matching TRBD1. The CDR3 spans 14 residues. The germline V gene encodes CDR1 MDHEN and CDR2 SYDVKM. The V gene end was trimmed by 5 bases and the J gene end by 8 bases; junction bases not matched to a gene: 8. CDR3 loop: CASSLTGGGKPQHF. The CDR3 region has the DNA TGTGCCAGCAGTCTAACAGGGGGAGGGAAGCCCCAGCATTTT.

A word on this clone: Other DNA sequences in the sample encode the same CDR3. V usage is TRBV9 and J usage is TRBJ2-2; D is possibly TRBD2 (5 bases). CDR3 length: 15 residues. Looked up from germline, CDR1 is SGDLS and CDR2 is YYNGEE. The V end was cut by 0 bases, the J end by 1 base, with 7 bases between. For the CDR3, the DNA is TGTGCCAGCAGCGTAGGAGGAGGGAACACCGGGGAGCTGTTTTTT. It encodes CASSVGGGNTGELFF.

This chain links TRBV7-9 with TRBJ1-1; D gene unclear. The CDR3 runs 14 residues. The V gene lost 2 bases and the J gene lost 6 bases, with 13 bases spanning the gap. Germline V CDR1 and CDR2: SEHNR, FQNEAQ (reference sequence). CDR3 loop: CASSLNSGSPEAFF. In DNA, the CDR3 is TGTGCCAGCAGCTTAAATTCAGGATCCCCTGAAGCTTTCTTT.

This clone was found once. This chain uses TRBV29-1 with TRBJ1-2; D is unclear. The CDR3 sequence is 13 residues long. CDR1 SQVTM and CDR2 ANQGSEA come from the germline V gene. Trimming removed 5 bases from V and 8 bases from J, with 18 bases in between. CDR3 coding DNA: TGCAGCGTTCCTCTACGTAGTTTCTACGGCTACACCTTC. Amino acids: CSVPLRSFYGYTF.

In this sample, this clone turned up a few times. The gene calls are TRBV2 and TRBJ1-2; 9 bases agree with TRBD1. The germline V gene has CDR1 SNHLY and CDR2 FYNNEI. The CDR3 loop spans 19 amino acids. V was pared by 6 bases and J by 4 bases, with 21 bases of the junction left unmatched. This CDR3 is CASSRKTGQGLILSYGYTF. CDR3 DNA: TGTGCCAGCAGCCGAAAAACCGGACAGGGGTTAATTTTGAGCTATGGCTACACCTTC.

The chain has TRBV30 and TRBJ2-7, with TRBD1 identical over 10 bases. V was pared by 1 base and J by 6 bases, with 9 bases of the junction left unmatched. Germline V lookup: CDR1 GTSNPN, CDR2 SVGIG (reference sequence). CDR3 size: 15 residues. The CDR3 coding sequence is TGTGCCTGGAGTGGGGGGACAGGGGTATTAGGCGAGCAGTACTTC. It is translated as CAWSGGTGVLGEQYF. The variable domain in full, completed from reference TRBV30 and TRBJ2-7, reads SQTIHQWPATLVQPVGSPLSLECTVEGTSNPNLYWYRQAAGRGLQLLFYSVGIGQISSEVPQNLSASRPQDRQFILSSKKLLLSDSGFYLCAWSGGTGVLGEQYFGPGTRLTVT.

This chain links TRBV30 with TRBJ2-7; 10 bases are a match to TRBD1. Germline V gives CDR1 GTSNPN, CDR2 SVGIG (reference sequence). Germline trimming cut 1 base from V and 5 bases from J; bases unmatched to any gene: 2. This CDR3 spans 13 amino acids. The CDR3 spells CAWSGGTGDEQYF. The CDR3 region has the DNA TGTGCCTGGAGTGGGGGGACAGGGGACGAGCAGTACTTC.

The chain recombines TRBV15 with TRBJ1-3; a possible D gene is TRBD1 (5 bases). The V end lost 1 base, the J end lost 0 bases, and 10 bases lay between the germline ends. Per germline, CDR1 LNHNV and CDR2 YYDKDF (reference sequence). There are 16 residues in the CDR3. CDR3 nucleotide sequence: TGTGCCACCAGCAGAGGGGGGGGAATCTCTGGAAACACCATATATTTT. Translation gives CATSRGGGISGNTIYF.

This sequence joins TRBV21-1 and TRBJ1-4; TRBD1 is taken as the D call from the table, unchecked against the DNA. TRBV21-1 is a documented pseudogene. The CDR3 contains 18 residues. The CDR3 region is CASSKIPTTGGWNEKLFF. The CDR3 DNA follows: TGTGCCAGCAGCAAAATACCGACGACAGGGGGATGGAATGAAAAACTGTTTTTT.

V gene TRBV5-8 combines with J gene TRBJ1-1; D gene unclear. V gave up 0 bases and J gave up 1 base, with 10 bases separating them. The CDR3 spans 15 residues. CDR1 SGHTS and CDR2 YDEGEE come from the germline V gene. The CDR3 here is CASSLVVVRNTEAFF. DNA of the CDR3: TGTGCCAGCAGCTTGGTAGTCGTTAGGAACACTGAAGCTTTCTTT.

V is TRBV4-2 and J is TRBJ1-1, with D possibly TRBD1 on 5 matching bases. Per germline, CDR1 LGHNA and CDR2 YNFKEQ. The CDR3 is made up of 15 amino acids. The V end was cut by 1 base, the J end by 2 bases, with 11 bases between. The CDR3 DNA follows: TGTGCCAGCAGCCAAGTAGAAGGGGCAAACACTGAAGCTTTCTTT. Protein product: CASSQVEGANTEAFF.

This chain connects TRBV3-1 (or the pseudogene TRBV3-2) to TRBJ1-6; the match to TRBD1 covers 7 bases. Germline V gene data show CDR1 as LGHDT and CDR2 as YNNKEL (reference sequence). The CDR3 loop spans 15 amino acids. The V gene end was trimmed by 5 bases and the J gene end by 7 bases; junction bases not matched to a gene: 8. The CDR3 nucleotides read TGTGCCAGCAGCGCGACCGGGACAGTAAATTCACCCCTCCACTTT. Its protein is CASSATGTVNSPLHF.

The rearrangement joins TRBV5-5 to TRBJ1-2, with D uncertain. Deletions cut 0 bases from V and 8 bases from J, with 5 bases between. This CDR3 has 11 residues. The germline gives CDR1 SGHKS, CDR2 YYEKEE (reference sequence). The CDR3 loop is CASSLGQGYTF. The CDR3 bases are TGTGCCAGCAGCTTGGGGCAGGGCTACACCTTC.

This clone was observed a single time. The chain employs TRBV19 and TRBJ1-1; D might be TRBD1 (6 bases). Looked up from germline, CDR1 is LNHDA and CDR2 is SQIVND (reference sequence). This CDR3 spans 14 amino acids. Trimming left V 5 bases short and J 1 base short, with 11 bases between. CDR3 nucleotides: TGTGCCAGTAGTCACAGGGCCTCGAACACTGAAGCTTTCTTT. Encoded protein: CASSHRASNTEAFF.

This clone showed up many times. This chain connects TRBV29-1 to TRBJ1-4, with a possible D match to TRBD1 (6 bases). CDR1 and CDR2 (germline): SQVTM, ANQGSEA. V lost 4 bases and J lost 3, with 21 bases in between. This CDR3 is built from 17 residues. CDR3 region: CSVALIGLQGANEKLFF. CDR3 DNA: TGCAGCGTTGCTTTGATAGGTTTACAGGGAGCTAATGAAAAACTGTTTTTT.

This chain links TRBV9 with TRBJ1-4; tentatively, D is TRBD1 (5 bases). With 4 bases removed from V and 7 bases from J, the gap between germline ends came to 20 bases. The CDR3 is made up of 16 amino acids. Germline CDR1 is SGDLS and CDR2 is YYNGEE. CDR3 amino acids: CASSPPAAGLSEKLFF. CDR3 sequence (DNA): TGTGCCAGCAGCCCTCCGGCGGCAGGGTTGAGTGAAAAACTGTTTTTT.

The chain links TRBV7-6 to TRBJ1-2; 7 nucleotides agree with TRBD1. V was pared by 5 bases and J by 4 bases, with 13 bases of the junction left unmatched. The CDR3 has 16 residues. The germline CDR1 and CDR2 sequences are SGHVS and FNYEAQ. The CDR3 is CASSEITTGTGYGYTF. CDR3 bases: TGTGCCAGCAGCGAAATTACGACAGGGACTGGCTATGGCTACACCTTC.

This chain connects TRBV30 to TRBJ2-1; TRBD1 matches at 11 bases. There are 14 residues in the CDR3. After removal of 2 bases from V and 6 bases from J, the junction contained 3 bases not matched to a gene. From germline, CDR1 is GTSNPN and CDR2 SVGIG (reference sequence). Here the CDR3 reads CAWSPGTGGNEQFF. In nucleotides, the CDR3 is TGTGCCTGGAGTCCCGGGACAGGGGGCAATGAGCAGTTCTTC.

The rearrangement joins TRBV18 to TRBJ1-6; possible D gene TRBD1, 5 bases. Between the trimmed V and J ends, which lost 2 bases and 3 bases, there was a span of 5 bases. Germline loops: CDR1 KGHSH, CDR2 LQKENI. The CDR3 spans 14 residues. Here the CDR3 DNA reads TGTGCCAGCTCACCAGACAGCTATAATTCACCCCTCCACTTT. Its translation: CASSPDSYNSPLHF.

CDR3 sequence (DNA): TGTGCCATCAGTGAGTCGGGGGCCTTGAGCCTCCGGTCCTATGGCTACACCTTC. Its protein product is CAISESGALSLRSYGYTF. The rearrangement joins TRBV10-3 to TRBJ1-2, with a possible D match to TRBD1 (6 bases). V was shortened by 0 bases and J by 4 bases, with 21 bases between the two germline ends. The germline V gene has CDR1 ENHRY and CDR2 SYGVKD. The CDR3 extends over 18 amino acids.

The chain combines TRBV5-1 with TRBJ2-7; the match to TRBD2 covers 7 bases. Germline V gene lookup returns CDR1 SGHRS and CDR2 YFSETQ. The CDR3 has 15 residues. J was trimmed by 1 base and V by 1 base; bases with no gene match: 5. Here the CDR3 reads CASSLSPSGSYEQYF. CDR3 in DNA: TGCGCCAGCAGCTTGAGCCCTAGCGGTTCCTACGAGCAGTACTTC.